This T cell receptor beta chain comes out of a study of T cell responses to AZD1222 COVID-19 vaccine. As for the study in general: Analyses pooled second doses at about 4 or about 12 weeks.

Method: immunoSEQ multiplex PCR; TCRdb's copy keeps in-frame clones and lacks some. In the table there are 150,000 to 200,000 clones, 85% to 95% of which are singletons. Study-wide points: Epitopes outside B.1.351 and B.1.1.7 mutated regions reportedly drew nearly half of spike TCRs. Spike-wide vaccine-associated CD4 TCRs dominated at 160-218 and 743-854. The donors showed a predominance of white British ancestry and of females, with possible underestimation of clonal diversity.

V lost 1 base and J lost 12, with 13 bases in between. This CDR3 spans 13 amino acids. Germline CDR1 is LGHNA and CDR2 is YSLEER. Concerning this clone: As yet, its antigen is unknown.

The receptor was derived from an adult in good health. This rearrangement joins TRBV4-3 to TRBJ1-5; D possibly corresponds to TRBD1 (6 bases). The sample consisted of peripheral blood, taken on day 0 of AZD1222 vaccination. DNA of the CDR3: TGCGCCAGCAGCCAAGCGTCCGGGACACTCCAGCATTTT. This codes for CASSQASGTLQHF.